Reported below is one TCR beta chain. Sequenced by immunoSEQ multiplex PCR; TCRdb stores in-frame clones only, minus some. The profile shows about 180,000 clones, around 83% of them singletons. The V end lost 0 bases, the J end lost 3 bases, and 11 bases lay between the germline ends. Germline CDR1 and CDR2: SGHRS and YFSETQ. The CDR3 runs 15 residues. This sample is drawn from a study of blood T cell repertoires in COVID-19. The TCR sequence derives from a woman in her 70s with COVID-19, enrolled during active disease. The chain joins TRBV5-1 to TRBJ2-3; D is perhaps TRBD2 (5 bases). What was sequenced was peripheral blood. The CDR3 coding sequence is TGCGCCAGCAGCTTGGTTTGGGAGACGACAGATACGCAGTATTTT. Translated: CASSLVWETTDTQYF.